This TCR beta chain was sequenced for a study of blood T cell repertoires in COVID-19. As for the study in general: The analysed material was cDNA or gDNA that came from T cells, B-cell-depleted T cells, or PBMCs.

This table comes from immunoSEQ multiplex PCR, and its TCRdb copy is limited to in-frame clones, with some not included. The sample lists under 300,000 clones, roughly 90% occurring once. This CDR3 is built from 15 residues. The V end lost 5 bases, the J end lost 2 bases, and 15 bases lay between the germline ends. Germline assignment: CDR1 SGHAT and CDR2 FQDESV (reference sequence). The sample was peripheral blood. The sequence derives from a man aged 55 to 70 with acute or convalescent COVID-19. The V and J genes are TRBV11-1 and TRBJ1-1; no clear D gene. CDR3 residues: CASSLPTGGNTEAFF. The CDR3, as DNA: TGTGCCAGCAGCCTTCCCACCGGCGGTAACACTGAAGCTTTCTTT. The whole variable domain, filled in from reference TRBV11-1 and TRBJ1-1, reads EAEVAQSPRYKITEKSQAVAFWCDPISGHATLYWYRQILGQGPELLVQFQDESVVDDSQLPKDRFSAERLKGVDSTLKIQPAELGDSAMYLCASSLPTGGNTEAFFGQGTRLTVV.